Given below is one T cell receptor beta chain in context. Germline assignment: CDR1 SGDLS and CDR2 YYNGEE. J was trimmed by 10 bases and V by 3 bases; bases with no gene match: 13. This CDR3 contains 16 residues. The sample belongs to a study of brain T cells in children with intractable seizures. As for time point: blood from clinic visit 5 months post-surgery; TSC patient then seizure free. The sequenced cases were selected for having the highest brain T cell transcript signatures. The method was immunoSEQ multiplex PCR; TCRdb's version includes in-frame clones alone and lacks a portion of them. Among about 340,000 clones listed, over 90% were seen once.

This chain connects TRBV9 to TRBJ2-3; 11 nucleotides match TRBD1. The specimen comprised peripheral blood, sampled more than 4 months after surgery. The clonotype was recovered from a boy younger than two with tuberous sclerosis and intractable seizures. The CDR3 DNA is TGTGCCAGCAGCGCCCTCGGGACAGGGGGGGTTAAGGCGCAGTATTTT. Its protein product is CASSALGTGGVKAQYF. Combining the CDR3 with reference TRBV9 and TRBJ2-3 gives the whole variable domain DSGVTQTPKHLITATGQRVTLRCSPRSGDLSVYWYQQSLDQGLQFLIQYYNGEERAKGNILERFSAQQFPDLHSELNLSSLELGDSALYFCASSALGTGGVKAQYFGPGTRLTVL.